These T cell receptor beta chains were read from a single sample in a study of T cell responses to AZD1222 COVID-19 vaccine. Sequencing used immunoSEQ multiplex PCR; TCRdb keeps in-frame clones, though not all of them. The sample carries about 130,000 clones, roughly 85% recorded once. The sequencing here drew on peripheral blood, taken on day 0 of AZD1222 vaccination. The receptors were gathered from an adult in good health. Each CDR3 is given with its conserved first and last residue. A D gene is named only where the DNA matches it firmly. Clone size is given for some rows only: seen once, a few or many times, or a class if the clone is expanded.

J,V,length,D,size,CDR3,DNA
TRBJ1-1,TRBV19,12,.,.,CASGDRNTEAFF,TGTGCCAGTGGTGACAGAAACACTGAAGCTTTCTTT
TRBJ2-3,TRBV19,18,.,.,CASSSAHRQTRGTDTQYF,TGTGCCAGTAGTTCAGCTCACAGGCAAACGAGGGGCACAGATACGCAGTATTTT
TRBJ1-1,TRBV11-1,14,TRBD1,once,CASSFGGTGLFPFF,TGTGCCAGCAGCTTCGGGGGGACAGGGCTCTTTCCTTTCTTT
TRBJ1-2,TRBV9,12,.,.,CASSTEVHGYTF,TGTGCCAGCAGCACTGAGGTCCATGGCTACACCTTC
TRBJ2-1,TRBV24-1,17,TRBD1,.,CATSDRTGAKSYNEQFF,TGTGCCACCAGTGATCGCACAGGGGCGAAGTCCTACAATGAGCAGTTCTTC
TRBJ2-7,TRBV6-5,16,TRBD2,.,CASSYALAGATYEQYF,TGTGCCAGCAGTTACGCCCTAGCGGGGGCCACCTACGAGCAGTACTTC
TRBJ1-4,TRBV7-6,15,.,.,CASSLGGASGEKLFF,TGTGCCAGCAGCTTAGGGGGGGCATCGGGAGAAAAACTGTTTTTT
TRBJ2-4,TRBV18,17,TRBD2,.,CASSPAVRGSGKNIQYF,TGTGCCAGCTCACCGGCGGTTCGCGGGAGCGGCAAAAACATTCAGTACTTC
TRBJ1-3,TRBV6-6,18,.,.,CASSRHVQGVSSGNTIYF,TGTGCCAGCAGTCGCCACGTCCAAGGGGTGAGCTCTGGAAACACCATATATTTT
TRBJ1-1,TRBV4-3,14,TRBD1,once,CASSQGQMNTEAFF,TGCGCCAGCAGCCAGGGACAGATGAACACTGAAGCTTTCTTT
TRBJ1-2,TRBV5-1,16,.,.,CASSLLTGGVNYGYTF,TGCGCCAGCAGCCTGTTGACTGGGGGAGTCAACTATGGCTACACCTTC
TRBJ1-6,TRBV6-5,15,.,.,CASSYSGLGNSPLHF,TGTGCCAGCAGTTACTCGGGTCTGGGAAATTCACCCCTCCACTTT
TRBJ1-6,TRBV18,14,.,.,CASSPQVGNSPLHF,TGTGCCAGCTCACCACAGGTGGGAAATTCACCCCTCCACTTT